The 5 T cell receptor beta chains below were found in one sample sequenced in a study of blood T cell repertoires in COVID-19. Clones were read by immunoSEQ multiplex PCR, and TCRdb kept only the in-frame ones, dropping some. The data contain about 520,000 clones, approximately 85% of them singletons. The specimen sequenced was peripheral blood. All receptors derive from a human donor in a cohort sampled during active COVID-19.

V is TRBV20-1 and J is TRBJ2-1; D unclear. The germline V gene has CDR1 DFQATT and CDR2 SNEGSKA (reference sequence). CDR3 length equals 11 residues. Trimming shortened V by 3 bases and J by 5 bases, and 5 bases separated the two germline ends. This CDR3 reads CSASRDNEQFF. The CDR3 DNA is TGCAGTGCTAGCCGGGACAATGAGCAGTTCTTC.

The CDR3 nucleotides read TGTGCCATCAGTGGAGACAGCCTGAGCAATCAGCCCCAGCATTTT. Amino acid sequence: CAISGDSLSNQPQHF. This chain joins TRBV10-3 and TRBJ1-5; TRBD1 is a possible D gene (5 bases). The V and J ends lost 4 bases and 1 base respectively, with 11 bases between them. The CDR3 contains 15 residues. Germline loops: CDR1 ENHRY, CDR2 SYGVKD.

V is TRBV14 and J is TRBJ2-1, with 7 positions matching TRBD1. V lost 6 bases to trimming and J lost 8 bases; unmatched junction nucleotides: 16. There are 16 residues in the CDR3. In germline, CDR1 is SGHDN, CDR2 FVKESK. The CDR3 DNA reads TGTGCCAGCAGTCCGACCCGAGGGGGCGGCTTGGATGAGCAGTTCTTC. It codes for CASSPTRGGGLDEQFF.

The rearrangement uses TRBV6-5 and TRBJ1-1, with 8 bases fitting TRBD1. Germline V gene sequence: CDR1 MNHEY, CDR2 SVGAGI. V lost 0 bases and J lost 3; bases outside the gene matches: 0. This CDR3 region has 14 residues. The CDR3 region has the DNA TGTGCCAGCAGTTACTCGACAGGGGACACTGAAGCTTTCTTT. Its translation: CASSYSTGDTEAFF.

The V and J genes are TRBV12-3 or TRBV12-4 and TRBJ1-4, with TRBD1 as a possible D gene (5 bases). The CDR3 has 13 amino acids. Trimming took 1 base from V and 12 from J, leaving 12 bases between them. DNA for the CDR3: TGTGCCAGCAGTTTAGACTCCGGAGGGGAACTGTTTTTT. Amino acid sequence: CASSLDSGGELFF.